These T cell receptor beta chains were read from a single sample in a study of blood T cell repertoires in COVID-19. Data came from immunoSEQ multiplex PCR; TCRdb stores just in-frame clones and leaves some out. The table shows approximately 55,000 clones, with 90% occurring only once. Sequenced material: peripheral blood. The receptors come from a man aged 40-49 years with acute or convalescent COVID-19. Both conserved end residues are part of each CDR3. Each record gives: CDR3 protein, V gene.

CASSFGQSNEKLFF,TRBV6-6
CASSYRGGEQFF,TRBV6-5
CATSTRYAYEQYF,TRBV24-1
CAWATGGSQPQHF,TRBV30
CASSLGTSGYEQYF,TRBV5-1
CASSKGRLVPNGNEQYF,TRBV21-1
CASSLAGGQDYGYTF,TRBV7-2
CASSQTRQNIQYF,TRBV3-1/TRBV3-2
CASSLSTGGEQYF,TRBV7-3
CASSSLTENSNQPQHF,TRBV6-5
CASSISGRTDTQYF,TRBV9
CASSQAQLAGPTYEQYF,TRBV4-1
CASSSRLAGNYEQYF,TRBV7-2
CARDGRDNYGYTF,TRBV5-3
CASSGQRLTDTQYF,TRBV28
CASSPAGGAYEQYF,TRBV4-1
CASSQQTVNTGELFF,TRBV4-2
CASSSGQPPNAYEQYF,TRBV19
CASSQGSRFSSDRAYEQYF,TRBV4-2
CASSPQGGQETQYF,TRBV7-2
CASSPVRVPSGNTIYF,TRBV18
CASSLAGVLSYEQYF,TRBV28
CASSDRGSTDTQYF,TRBV2
CASRNIDRDGGNTIYF,TRBV3-1/TRBV3-2
CASSWSYEQYF,TRBV11-2
CASSPSDRPNTEAFF,TRBV7-9
CASSELETGELFF,TRBV10-1
CASSLELGTDTQYF,TRBV6-5
CASRGTGFSGELFF,TRBV7-2
CASSPNRVGELFF,TRBV6-4
CASSLYREETQYF,TRBV5-1
CAISGGASGSHEQFF,TRBV10-3
CASSLNPEGTDTQYF,TRBV11-2
CASSKLSGRALNTGELFF,TRBV21-1
CASSIVGTPNEKLFF,TRBV19
CASSPQQGPYTEAFF,TRBV9